This TCR beta chain comes out of a study of tumor and adjacent non-tumor tissue in lung cancer. Study information: Stage I to III disease affected about nine men and 5 women aged roughly 31 to 80. Study-level findings and limits: Tumor repertoires had a smaller top 100 clone share than normal lung. Compared with tumor, normal lung showed significantly lower TCR diversity.

This sample's RNA came from whole unsorted tissue. TCRbeta libraries were built with three rounds of nested PCR, modified from ARM-PCR. TCRdb independently ran MiXCR on the multiplex PCR reads; one entry per CDR3 protein. The data hold more than 75,000 distinct CDR3 sequences, with around 75% observed a single time. The junction had 4 bases not matched to a gene; V was cut back by 0 bases and J by 6 bases. The length of the CDR3 is 15 residues. Germline CDR1 is MGHRA and CDR2 is YSYEKL. This clonotype was seen many times. Its antigen is as yet unknown. The sequence derives from a woman between 45 and 65 years old with non-small cell lung cancer. The sequenced sample was lung tumor tissue. This sequence joins TRBV4-1 and TRBJ2-4; 8 bases match TRBD1. The CDR3 bases are TGCGCCAGCAGCCAAGAGGACAGGGCTGGAAACATTCAGTACTTC. Translation gives CASSQEDRAGNIQYF.